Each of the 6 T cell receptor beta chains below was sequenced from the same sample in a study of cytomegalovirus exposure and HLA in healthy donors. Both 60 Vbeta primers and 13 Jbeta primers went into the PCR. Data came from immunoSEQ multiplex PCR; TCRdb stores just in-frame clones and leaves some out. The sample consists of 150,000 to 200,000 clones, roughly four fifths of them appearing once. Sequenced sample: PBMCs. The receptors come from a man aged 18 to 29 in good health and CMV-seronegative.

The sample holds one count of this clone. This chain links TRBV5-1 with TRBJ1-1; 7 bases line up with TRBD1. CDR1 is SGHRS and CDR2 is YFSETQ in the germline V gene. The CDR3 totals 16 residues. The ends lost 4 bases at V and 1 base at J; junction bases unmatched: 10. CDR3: CASSPHPTGPNTEAFF. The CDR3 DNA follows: TGCGCCAGCAGCCCACACCCGACAGGGCCGAACACTGAAGCTTTCTTT.

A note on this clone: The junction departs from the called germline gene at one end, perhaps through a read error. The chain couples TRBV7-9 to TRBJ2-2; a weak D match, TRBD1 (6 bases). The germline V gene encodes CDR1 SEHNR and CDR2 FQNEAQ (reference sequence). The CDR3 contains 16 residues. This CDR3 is CSSSFFTGTTTGELFF. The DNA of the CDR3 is TGTTCCAGCAGCTTTTTCACAGGGACGACCACCGGGGAGCTGTTTTTT.

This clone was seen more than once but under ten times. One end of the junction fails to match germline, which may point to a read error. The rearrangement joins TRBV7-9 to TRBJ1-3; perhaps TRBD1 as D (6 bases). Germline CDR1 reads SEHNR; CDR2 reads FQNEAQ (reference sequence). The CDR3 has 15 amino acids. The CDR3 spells CSSSFQGTAGNTIYF. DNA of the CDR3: TGTTCCAGCAGCTTTCAGGGGACCGCTGGAAACACCATATATTTT. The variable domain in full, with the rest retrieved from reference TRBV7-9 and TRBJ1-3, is DTGVSQNPRHKITKRGQNVTFRCDPISEHNRLYWYRQTLGQGPEFLTYFQNEAQLEKSRLLSDRFSAERPKGSFSTLEIQRTEQGDSAMYLCSSSFQGTAGNTIYFGEGSWLTVV.

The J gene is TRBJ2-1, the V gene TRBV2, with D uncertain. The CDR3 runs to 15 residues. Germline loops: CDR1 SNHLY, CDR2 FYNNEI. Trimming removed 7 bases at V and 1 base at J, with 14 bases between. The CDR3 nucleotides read TGTGCCAGCAAAGTTCAAGCTCCTTCCTACAATGAGCAGTTCTTC. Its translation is CASKVQAPSYNEQFF.

CDR3 sequence: CASSLTSTPYEQYF. CDR3 in DNA: TGTGCCAGCAGCTTGACTAGTACCCCCTACGAGCAGTACTTC. This chain joins TRBV7-9 and TRBJ2-7; perhaps TRBD2 as D (6 bases). The germline V and J ends were trimmed by 3 bases and 2 bases, with 11 bases remaining between them. Germline V gene sequence: CDR1 SEHNR, CDR2 FQNEAQ (reference sequence). This CDR3 contains 14 residues.

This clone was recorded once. The CDR3: CNASRGIEQYF. CDR3 in DNA: TGCAATGCCAGCCGCGGTATCGAGCAGTACTTC. The genes are TRBV20-1 and TRBJ2-7; D gene ambiguous. This CDR3 comprises 11 residues. In germline, CDR1 is DFQATT, CDR2 SNEGSKA (reference sequence).